What follows are 5 T cell receptor beta chains derived from one specimen sequenced in a study of regulatory T cells in long-lasting Graves disease. Sequencing libraries for TCR beta were prepared with iRepertoire HTBI primers and Arm-PCR of CDR3 regions. A single record per CDR3 protein comes from TCRdb applying MiXCR to the multiplex PCR reads. The repertoire holds 680,000 or so distinct CDR3 sequences, 15% to 20% seen once, with roughly 18% in the top ten. The time point is: newly diagnosed GD, antithyroid drugs for less than 3 months. Isolated PBMC RNA provided the starting material for the TCR library. The same sample was also used in a study of T cells in Graves' hyperthyroidism and ophthalmopathy.

The specimen was peripheral blood mononuclear cells (PBMCs), collected at new diagnosis, from a patient treated with antithyroid drugs. All receptors derive from a woman in her 30s with Graves disease.

This clonotype was seen at least ten times. The chain joins TRBV11-2 to TRBJ2-1; D is perhaps TRBD1 or TRBD2 (6 bases each). V lost 3 bases, J lost 5 bases, and 17 bases lay in between. The germline V gene has CDR1 SGHAT and CDR2 FQNNGV. The CDR3 runs 16 residues. The CDR3 DNA reads TGTGCCAGCAGCTTCTGGGGACTCACAGGGAACAATGAGCAGTTCTTC. It yields the protein CASSFWGLTGNNEQFF. Looking up the rest from reference TRBV11-2 and TRBJ2-1 gives the full variable domain: EAGVAQSPRYKIIEKRQSVAFWCNPISGHATLYWYQQILGQGPKLLIQFQNNGVVDDSQLPKDRFSAERLKGVDSTLKIQPAKLEDSAVYLCASSFWGLTGNNEQFFGPGTRLTVL.

This sequence joins TRBV29-1 and TRBJ1-1, with TRBD1 matching 9 bases. The CDR3 has 12 residues. The germline CDR1 and CDR2 sequences are SQVTM and ANQGSEA. Trimming took 7 bases from V and 6 from J; bases not matched to a gene: 6. This chain's CDR3 is CSGQRQGAEAFF. In DNA, the CDR3 is TGCAGCGGCCAACGACAGGGGGCTGAAGCTTTCTTT.

This clonotype was counted at least ten times. CDR3 DNA: TGTGCCAGCAGTTGGACTAGCGGTCACACCGGGGAGCTGTTTTTT. Residues: CASSWTSGHTGELFF. J is TRBJ2-2 and V is TRBV12-3 or TRBV12-4, with 10 bases matching TRBD2. The CDR3 sequence is 15 residues long. J was trimmed by 3 bases and V by 4 bases; bases with no gene match: 2.

This clonotype was recorded at least ten times. The chain recombines TRBV11-2 with TRBJ2-5; D is possibly TRBD1 (6 bases). V lost 1 base and J 2 bases, leaving 11 bases between the germline ends. The CDR3 covers 15 residues. Per the germline V gene, CDR1 is SGHAT and CDR2 is FQNNGV. The CDR3 DNA reads as TGTGCCAGCAGCTTAGGACTTACAGGGCAAGAGACCCAGTACTTC. Its translation is CASSLGLTGQETQYF.

This clonotype appeared a few times. The gene calls are TRBV20-1 and TRBJ2-1; D is undetermined. The CDR3 totals 15 residues. The germline gives CDR1 DFQATT, CDR2 SNEGSKA (reference sequence). V gave up 0 bases and J gave up 2 bases, with 11 bases separating them. The CDR3, as DNA: TGCAGTGCTAGAGATCAGCCCTGGGCCTACAATGAGCAGTTCTTC. This encodes CSARDQPWAYNEQFF.